Listed below are T cell receptor beta chains from one sample, sequenced in a study of blood T cell repertoires in COVID-19. TCRdb's copy holds only in-frame clones and misses some; the assay was immunoSEQ multiplex PCR. The data contain around 140,000 clones, around 82% of them singletons. Source material: peripheral blood. Receptors originate from a man in his 60s with acute or convalescent COVID-19. Each CDR3 is given with its conserved first and last residue. The order of the fields is V gene, clone size, D gene, J gene, CDR3 protein, CDR3 DNA. D genes are given only for firm matches. Size values are once, few and many counts, or a class for expanded clones, and some rows have none.

>TRBV24-1|-|-|TRBJ2-2
CATSDPRGSSAGELFF
TGTGCCACCAGTGACCCCAGAGGGTCTAGCGCCGGGGAGCTGTTTTTT
>TRBV7-8|-|-|TRBJ2-3
CASSPQDTQYF
TGTGCCAGCAGCCCCCAAGATACGCAGTATTTT
>TRBV5-1|-|-|TRBJ1-1
CASSLLGVYSGTEAFF
TGCGCCAGCAGCTTGCTCGGCGTTTACAGCGGCACTGAAGCTTTCTTT
>TRBV18|-|TRBD1|TRBJ2-2
CASSPPGGNTGELFF
TGTGCCAGCTCACCACCAGGGGGCAACACCGGGGAGCTGTTTTTT
>TRBV3-1/TRBV3-2|-|-|TRBJ2-1
CASSLQGNNEQFF
TGTGCCAGCAGCCTACAGGGAAACAATGAGCAGTTCTTC
>TRBV7-8|-|-|TRBJ1-6
CASSPTNKGSPLHF
TGTGCCAGCAGCCCGACTAATAAAGGTTCACCCCTCCACTTT
>TRBV29-1|-|TRBD1|TRBJ1-5
CSVGGQVNQPQHF
TGCAGCGTCGGGGGACAGGTCAATCAGCCCCAGCATTTT
>TRBV28|-|-|TRBJ1-4
CASSFPGGSGNEKLFF
TGTGCCAGCAGTTTCCCCGGGGGGAGTGGTAATGAAAAACTGTTTTTT
>TRBV30|-|TRBD1|TRBJ2-7
CAWRSRGQGYEQYF
TGTGCCTGGAGGAGCCGGGGACAGGGGTACGAGCAGTACTTC
>TRBV20-1|-|-|TRBJ2-4
CSASSNGVGKNIQYF
TGCAGTGCTAGTTCTAACGGGGTCGGCAAAAACATTCAGTACTTC
>TRBV30|once|-|TRBJ1-1
CAWGRSLNTEAFF
TGTGCCTGGGGACGGAGCTTGAACACTGAAGCTTTCTTT
>TRBV16|once|TRBD1|TRBJ2-7
CASSRRDRVKSYEQYF
TGTGCCAGCAGCCGCAGGGACAGGGTAAAGTCTTACGAGCAGTACTTC
>TRBV6-2/TRBV6-3|-|-|TRBJ1-2
CASSYGGDQAYF
TGTGCCAGCAGTTACGGAGGGGACCAAGCATACTTC
>TRBV5-1|-|-|TRBJ2-7
CASSLHRGIAYEQYF
TGCGCCAGCAGCTTACATCGTGGCATCGCCTACGAGCAGTACTTC
>TRBV4-1|-|TRBD1|TRBJ1-2
CASSPGGADFYGYTF
TGCGCCAGCAGCCCAGGGGGCGCGGACTTCTATGGCTACACCTTC
>TRBV5-1|-|TRBD2|TRBJ2-5
CASSWSPSGSFVETQYF
TGCGCCAGCAGCTGGAGCCCTAGCGGGAGCTTTGTAGAGACCCAGTACTTC
>TRBV6-5|-|TRBD2|TRBJ2-1
CASSGLAGGFEQFF
TGTGCCAGCAGCGGACTAGCGGGGGGGTTTGAGCAGTTCTTC
>TRBV6-5|-|TRBD1|TRBJ1-6
CASQTGTNSPLHF
TGTGCCAGTCAGACAGGGACCAATTCACCCCTCCACTTT
>TRBV19|few|-|TRBJ1-3
CASSVFGNTIYF
TGTGCCAGTAGCGTTTTTGGAAACACCATATATTTT
>TRBV27|-|-|TRBJ1-1
CASSLPGGENTEAFF
TGTGCCAGCAGTCTCCCGGGAGGGGAGAACACTGAAGCTTTCTTT
>TRBV5-1|-|TRBD1|TRBJ2-7
CASSPQGADNEQYF
TGCGCCAGCAGCCCCCAGGGGGCAGACAACGAGCAGTACTTC
>TRBV14|-|TRBD1|TRBJ1-2
CASSQSGQARYGYTF
TGTGCCAGCAGCCAATCGGGACAGGCACGCTATGGCTACACCTTC
>TRBV7-3|-|TRBD1|TRBJ1-6
CASSQGTANSPLHF
TGTGCCAGCAGCCAAGGGACAGCAAATTCACCCCTCCACTTT
>TRBV5-1|once|-|TRBJ2-5
CASSYKETQYF
TGCGCCAGCAGCTACAAAGAGACCCAGTACTTC
>TRBV29-1|-|-|TRBJ1-2
CSVGFPDSNYGYTF
TGCAGCGTTGGATTTCCAGACAGCAACTATGGCTACACCTTC
>TRBV9|-|TRBD1|TRBJ2-7
CASRKLTGGDGYEQYF
TGTGCCAGCAGAAAACTGACAGGGGGCGACGGCTACGAGCAGTACTTC
>TRBV5-1|-|TRBD1|TRBJ2-1
CASSARQGSSYNEQFF
TGCGCCAGCAGCGCGCGACAGGGGAGCTCCTACAATGAGCAGTTCTTC
>TRBV9|-|-|TRBJ2-1
CASSAVATGSNEQFF
TGTGCCAGCAGCGCCGTTGCCACGGGGAGCAATGAGCAGTTCTTC
>TRBV27|-|TRBD1|TRBJ2-6
CASSDTPGQARSGANVLTF
TGTGCCAGCAGTGATACTCCGGGACAGGCTCGCTCTGGGGCCAACGTCCTGACTTTC
>TRBV19|-|-|TRBJ1-6
CASSIGGESSYNSPLHF
TGTGCCAGTAGTATAGGGGGGGAGAGCTCCTATAATTCACCCCTCCACTTT
>TRBV19|few|TRBD2|TRBJ2-4
CASSISGRENIQYF
TGTGCCAGTAGTATAAGCGGGAGGGAAAACATTCAGTACTTC
>TRBV2|-|-|TRBJ2-6
CASSDGLSGANVLTF
TGTGCCAGCAGTGACGGACTCTCTGGGGCCAACGTCCTGACTTTC
>TRBV12-3/TRBV12-4|-|TRBD1|TRBJ2-2
CASRRDRAGELFF
TGTGCCAGCAGACGGGACAGGGCCGGGGAGCTGTTTTTT
>TRBV7-8|-|-|TRBJ1-1
CASSPPRTEAFF
TGTGCCAGCAGCCCCCCTAGGACTGAAGCTTTCTTT
>TRBV28|few|TRBD1|TRBJ1-3
CASSTGGSGNTIYF
TGTGCCAGCAGTACAGGGGGCTCTGGAAACACCATATATTTT
>TRBV18|once|TRBD1|TRBJ1-2
CASSPGGQGMDGYTF
TGTGCCAGCTCACCCGGAGGACAGGGGATGGATGGCTACACCTTC
>TRBV7-8|-|TRBD2|TRBJ2-2
CASSLRLGTMYTGELFF
TGTGCCAGCAGCTTACGATTGGGGACTATGTACACCGGGGAGCTGTTTTTT
>TRBV7-2|-|-|TRBJ1-1
CASSLDFKNTEAFF
TGTGCCAGCAGCTTAGATTTCAAGAACACTGAAGCTTTCTTT
>TRBV6-4|once|TRBD2|TRBJ2-1
CASALAGGYNEQFF
TGTGCCAGCGCGCTAGCGGGGGGGTACAATGAGCAGTTCTTC
>TRBV5-1|-|TRBD1|TRBJ2-1
CASSFGDRRYNEQFF
TGCGCCAGCAGCTTTGGGGACAGGAGATACAATGAGCAGTTCTTC
>TRBV6-2/TRBV6-3|-|-|TRBJ1-1
CASSYYGQREAFF
TGTGCCAGCAGTTACTACGGACAGCGAGAAGCTTTCTTT
>TRBV5-1|-|TRBD1|TRBJ1-2
CASSLPGQGGYGYTF
TGCGCCAGCAGCCTACCGGGACAGGGTGGCTATGGCTACACCTTC
>TRBV15|-|TRBD2|TRBJ2-2
CATSRDRPSGNTGELFF
TGTGCCACCAGCAGAGATCGGCCTAGCGGGAACACCGGGGAGCTGTTTTTT
>TRBV27|-|TRBD1|TRBJ2-1
CASSLSGATGATREQFF
TGTGCCAGCAGTTTATCGGGGGCGACAGGGGCGACCCGTGAGCAGTTCTTC
>TRBV30|-|-|TRBJ2-7
CAWSVGRTYEQYF
TGTGCCTGGAGTGTTGGGCGGACTTACGAGCAGTACTTC
>TRBV3-1/TRBV3-2|few|TRBD1|TRBJ2-7
CASSPRDRGPYEQYF
TGTGCCAGCAGCCCGCGGGACAGGGGTCCGTACGAGCAGTACTTC
>TRBV5-6|-|-|TRBJ2-3
CASSFRQASWDTQYF
TGTGCCAGCAGCTTTAGGCAGGCCTCTTGGGATACGCAGTATTTT
>TRBV2|-|TRBD1|TRBJ2-7
CASSEEWTGGGEQYF
TGTGCCAGCAGTGAAGAATGGACAGGGGGAGGTGAGCAGTACTTC
>TRBV19|-|-|TRBJ2-1
CASSSRQVPSSYNEQFF
TGTGCCAGTAGTAGCCGACAGGTACCAAGCTCCTACAATGAGCAGTTCTTC